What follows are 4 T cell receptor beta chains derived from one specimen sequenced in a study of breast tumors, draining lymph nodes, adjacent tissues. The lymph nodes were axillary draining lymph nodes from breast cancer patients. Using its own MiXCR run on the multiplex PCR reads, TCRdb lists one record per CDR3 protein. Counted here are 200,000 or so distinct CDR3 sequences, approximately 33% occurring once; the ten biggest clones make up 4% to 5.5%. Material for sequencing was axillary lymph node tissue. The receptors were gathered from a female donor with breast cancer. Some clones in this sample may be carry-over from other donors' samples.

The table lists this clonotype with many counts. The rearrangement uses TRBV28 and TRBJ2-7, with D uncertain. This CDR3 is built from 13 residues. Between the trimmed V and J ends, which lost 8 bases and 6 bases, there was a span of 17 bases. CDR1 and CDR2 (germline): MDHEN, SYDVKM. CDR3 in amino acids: CASRLHDGSEQYF. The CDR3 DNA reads TGTGCCAGCCGTCTCCACGATGGGTCCGAGCAGTACTTC. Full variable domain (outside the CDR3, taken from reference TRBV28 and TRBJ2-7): DVKVTQSSRYLVKRTGEKVFLECVQDMDHENMFWYRQDPGLGLRLIYFSYDVKMKEKGDIPEGYSVSREKKERFSLILESASTNQTSMYLCASRLHDGSEQYFGPGTRLTVT.

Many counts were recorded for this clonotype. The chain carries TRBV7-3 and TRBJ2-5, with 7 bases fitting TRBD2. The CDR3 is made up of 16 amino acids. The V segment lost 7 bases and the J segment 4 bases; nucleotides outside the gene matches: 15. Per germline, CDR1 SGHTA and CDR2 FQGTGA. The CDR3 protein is CASNIIRLAMRETQYF. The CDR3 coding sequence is TGTGCCAGCAACATAATTAGACTAGCCATGCGAGAGACCCAGTACTTC.

For the CDR3, the DNA is TGTGCCAGCAGCTTAAGGGGACAGTTCTACGAGCAGTACTTC. Translation: CASSLRGQFYEQYF. The chain employs TRBV7-2 and TRBJ2-7; 7 bases match TRBD1. Per germline, CDR1 SGHTA and CDR2 FQGNSA. The CDR3 extends over 14 amino acids. J lost 3 bases, V lost 2 bases, and 4 bases had no gene match.

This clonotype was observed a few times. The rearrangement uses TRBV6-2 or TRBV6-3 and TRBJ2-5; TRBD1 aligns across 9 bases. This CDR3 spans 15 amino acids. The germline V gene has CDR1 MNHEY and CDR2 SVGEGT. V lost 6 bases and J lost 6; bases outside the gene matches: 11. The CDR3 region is CASSSKGTGRKTQYF. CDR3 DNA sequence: TGTGCCAGCAGCTCGAAAGGGACAGGGCGAAAGACCCAGTACTTC.